Listed here are 28 T cell receptor beta chains from one sample, sequenced in a study of monozygotic twins with inflammatory bowel disease. Reanalyzing the 5' RACE reads, TCRdb keeps one entry per CDR3 protein, without DNA. In all, the sample yields approximately 400,000 distinct CDR3 sequences. The sequencing sample was made of blood. These TCRs come from a human donor with ulcerative colitis or Crohn's disease, or a healthy co-twin of an affected twin (not recorded which).

This chain's CDR3 is CASSYGLAGGIHEQYF. The chain uses TRBV5-1 and TRBJ2-7; TCRdb calls TRBD2, which cannot be checked without DNA. CDR1 and CDR2 (germline): SGHRS, YFSETQ. The CDR3 runs 16 residues.

J is TRBJ2-3 and V is TRBV29-1; absent DNA, TCRdb's TRBD1 call cannot be checked. This CDR3 is built from 13 residues. Per the germline V gene, CDR1 is SQVTM and CDR2 is ANQGSEA. CDR3 in amino acids: CSVEGDHLDTQYF.

This chain uses TRBV10-3 with TRBJ2-7; TCRdb indicates TRBD2, and absent DNA this call remains unverified. The germline CDR1 and CDR2 sequences are ENHRY and SYGVKD. CDR3 length: 18 amino acids. CDR3 region: CAISEVGIRRGSSMEQYF.

The chain uses TRBV7-8 and TRBJ2-5; TCRdb names TRBD2, which stays unverified in the absence of DNA. This CDR3 is 17 amino acids long. Germline loops: CDR1 SGHVS, CDR2 FQNEAQ. The CDR3 spells CASSLLGTSGTGETQYF.

The chain recombines TRBV5-1 with TRBJ1-3. The CDR3 runs 14 residues. Germline V CDR1 and CDR2: SGHRS, YFSETQ. CDR3 protein: CASSEGTAGNTIYF. Based on the CDR3 plus reference TRBV5-1 and TRBJ1-3, the full variable domain is KAGVTQTPRYLIKTRGQQVTLSCSPISGHRSVSWYQQTPGQGLQFLFEYFSETQRNKGNFPGRFSGRQFSNSRSEMNVSTLELGDSALYLCASSEGTAGNTIYFGEGSWLTVV.

V usage is TRBV6-1 and J usage is TRBJ2-7. CDR1 and CDR2 (germline): MNHNS, SASEGT. The CDR3 has 15 amino acids. The chain's CDR3 is CASSPVVGWASEQYF.

This chain uses TRBV5-6 with TRBJ2-1; TCRdb proposes TRBD2, but this gene call is untestable without DNA. Germline assignment: CDR1 SGHDT and CDR2 YYEEEE. This CDR3 is built from 16 residues. This CDR3 is CASSLVRLAGYNEQFF.

The rearrangement uses TRBV14 and TRBJ1-2. This CDR3 spans 12 amino acids. Germline values: CDR1 SGHDN, CDR2 FVKESK. CDR3 residues: CASSHGLGGYTF. The full variable domain, with the rest looked up from reference TRBV14 and TRBJ1-2, is EAGVTQFPSHSVIEKGQTVTLRCDPISGHDNLYWYRRVMGKEIKFLLHFVKESKQDESGMPNNRFLAERTGGTYSTLKVQPAELEDSGVYFCASSHGLGGYTFGSGTRLTVV.

V gene TRBV28 combines with J gene TRBJ2-4; the D call of TRBD2 rests on TCRdb alone, since no DNA is present to check it. This CDR3 contains 14 residues. The germline CDR1 and CDR2 sequences are MDHEN and SYDVKM. This chain's CDR3 is CASSPPRAGNIQYF.

This chain uses TRBV6-1 with TRBJ2-1. The CDR3 sequence is 14 residues long. Germline V gene lookup returns CDR1 MNHNS and CDR2 SASEGT. The CDR3 sequence: CASIPTSSYNEQFF.

The chain uses TRBV12-3 or TRBV12-4 and TRBJ2-1; absent DNA, TCRdb's TRBD1 call cannot be checked. This CDR3 has 15 amino acids. CDR3 sequence: CASSLAGGASNEQFF.

J is TRBJ1-2 and V is TRBV20-1; TCRdb selects TRBD1, and the lack of DNA leaves this call unchecked. Germline assignment: CDR1 DFQATT and CDR2 SNEGSKA (reference sequence). The CDR3 runs 15 residues. The CDR3 region is CSARDLDSANYGYTF.

The chain is built from TRBV5-6 and TRBJ2-1; the TRBD2 assignment by TCRdb is unverifiable without DNA. Germline loops: CDR1 SGHDT, CDR2 YYEEEE. CDR3 length: 17 residues. CDR3: CASSLRRSGLAGGEEFF.

V and J are TRBV5-1 and TRBJ2-1; with no DNA, the TCRdb D assignment of TRBD2 cannot be verified. Germline CDR1 reads SGHRS; CDR2 reads YFSETQ. The length of the CDR3 is 15 residues. The CDR3 loop reads CASSFAGGEYNEQFF.

The V call is TRBV5-1, the J call TRBJ1-1; TCRdb's D call, TRBD1, is unchecked because there is no DNA. The CDR3 length is 15 residues. Germline V gives CDR1 SGHRS, CDR2 YFSETQ. The CDR3 spells CASSTAGRTNTEAFF.

The chain recombines TRBV4-3 with TRBJ2-1; the D call of TRBD1 rests on TCRdb alone, since no DNA is present to check it. CDR1 and CDR2 (germline): LGHNA, YSLEER. The CDR3 is made up of 14 amino acids. CDR3: CASSRDRDRNEQFF.

V usage is TRBV5-1 and J usage is TRBJ1-4; TCRdb outputs TRBD1, but without DNA this stays unchecked. Germline assignment: CDR1 SGHRS and CDR2 YFSETQ. The length of the CDR3 is 15 residues. The CDR3 loop reads CASSRGGATNEKLFF.

The V gene is TRBV20-1, the J gene TRBJ2-2; TCRdb names TRBD1, which stays unverified in the absence of DNA. This CDR3 has 16 amino acids. Germline CDR1 reads DFQATT; CDR2 reads SNEGSKA (reference sequence). This chain's CDR3 is CSARGSSGGGTGELFF.

V is TRBV14 and J is TRBJ2-2; TCRdb selects TRBD1, and the lack of DNA leaves this call unchecked. The CDR3 consists of 18 residues. Germline CDR1 SGHDN, CDR2 FVKESK. The CDR3 loop reads CASSQDFAQGAVTGELFF.

The chain has TRBV15 and TRBJ2-5; TCRdb picks TRBD1, but there is no DNA to check that call. Germline V gene data show CDR1 as LNHNV and CDR2 as YYDKDF (reference sequence). The CDR3 contains 13 residues. CDR3 sequence reads: CATSGGGRETQYF.

This chain links TRBV5-1 with TRBJ1-1; TCRdb's D call of TRBD1 is untestable without DNA. The CDR3 is 16 amino acids. Germline assignment: CDR1 SGHRS and CDR2 YFSETQ. Here the CDR3 reads CASSPDTGTRGTEAFF.

V usage is TRBV29-1 and J usage is TRBJ2-1; TCRdb designates TRBD2, a call that cannot be tested without DNA. From germline, CDR1 is SQVTM and CDR2 ANQGSEA. The CDR3 runs to 14 residues. This CDR3 is CSVGTGLAGGPQFF.

The chain joins TRBV7-8 to TRBJ2-2; TCRdb returns TRBD2, unconfirmable since there is no DNA. CDR1 SGHVS and CDR2 FQNEAQ come from the germline V gene. There are 19 residues in the CDR3. The CDR3: CASSSILRLAGANTGELFF. The full variable domain, with the rest looked up from reference TRBV7-8 and TRBJ2-2, is GAGVSQSPRYKVAKRGQDVALRCDPISGHVSLFWYQQALGQGPEFLTYFQNEAQLDKSGLPSDRFFAERPEGSVSTLKIQRTQQEDSAVYLCASSSILRLAGANTGELFFGEGSRLTVL.

V is TRBV7-2 and J is TRBJ2-3; no DNA is available, so the TRBD2 call from TCRdb remains unchecked. The germline V gene has CDR1 SGHTA and CDR2 FQGNSA. This CDR3 is 16 amino acids long. CDR3 loop: CASSRGTSSNQDTQYF. Supplemented by reference TRBV7-2 and TRBJ2-3, the full variable domain reads GAGVSQSPSNKVTEKGKDVELRCDPISGHTALYWYRQSLGQGLEFLIYFQGNSAPDKSGLPSDRFSAERTGGSVSTLTIQRTQQEDSAVYLCASSRGTSSNQDTQYFGPGTRLTVL.

This rearrangement joins TRBV5-7 to TRBJ1-2; lacking DNA, the TRBD1 call made by TCRdb goes unchecked. TRBV5-7 is noted as an ORF with a role that remains uncertain. CDR3 size: 15 residues. CDR3 loop: CASSWPGQSLSGYTF.

This chain connects TRBV6-6 to TRBJ1-1; TCRdb picks TRBD1, but there is no DNA to check that call. The CDR3 runs to 12 residues. The germline V gene encodes CDR1 MNHNY and CDR2 SVGAGI (reference sequence). CDR3 loop: CASTGGRTEAFF.

This chain joins TRBV5-6 and TRBJ2-7; checking the TCRdb D call of TRBD1 is not possible without DNA. The length of the CDR3 is 15 residues. Per the germline V gene, CDR1 is SGHDT and CDR2 is YYEEEE. The CDR3 protein is CASSSTGQDSYEQYF. Drawing the rest from reference TRBV5-6 and TRBJ2-7, the complete variable domain is DAGVTQSPTHLIKTRGQQVTLRCSPKSGHDTVSWYQQALGQGPQFIFQYYEEEERQRGNFPDRFSGHQFPNYSSELNVNALLLGDSALYLCASSSTGQDSYEQYFGPGTRLTVT.

V and J are TRBV19 and TRBJ1-1; TCRdb names TRBD1, which stays unverified in the absence of DNA. In germline, CDR1 is LNHDA, CDR2 SQIVND (reference sequence). CDR3 size: 14 residues. CDR3 residues: CASTRDGLNTEAFF.